This T cell receptor (beta chain) was profiled in a study of T cell changes during pregnancy in multiple sclerosis. Trimming shortened V by 3 bases and J by 1 base, and 12 bases separated the two germline ends. The CDR3 contains 16 residues. The germline V gene encodes CDR1 SGHVS and CDR2 FNYEAQ. Profiling relied on immunoSEQ multiplex PCR, and the TCRdb table lists in-frame clones only, not all of them. The sample has 20,000 to 25,000 clones; 70% to 90% are singletons. V is TRBV7-6 and J is TRBJ2-2; tentative D call: TRBD1 (6 bases). Sequenced here: CD8+ T cells from peripheral blood mononuclear cells, sampled in the second trimester of pregnancy. The sequence was collected from a female donor in good health, enrolled as a control in a pregnancy study. CDR3 sequence (DNA): TGTGCCAGCAGCTTCCCCAAGGACAGGAACACCGGGGAGCTGTTTTTT. As protein: CASSFPKDRNTGELFF.